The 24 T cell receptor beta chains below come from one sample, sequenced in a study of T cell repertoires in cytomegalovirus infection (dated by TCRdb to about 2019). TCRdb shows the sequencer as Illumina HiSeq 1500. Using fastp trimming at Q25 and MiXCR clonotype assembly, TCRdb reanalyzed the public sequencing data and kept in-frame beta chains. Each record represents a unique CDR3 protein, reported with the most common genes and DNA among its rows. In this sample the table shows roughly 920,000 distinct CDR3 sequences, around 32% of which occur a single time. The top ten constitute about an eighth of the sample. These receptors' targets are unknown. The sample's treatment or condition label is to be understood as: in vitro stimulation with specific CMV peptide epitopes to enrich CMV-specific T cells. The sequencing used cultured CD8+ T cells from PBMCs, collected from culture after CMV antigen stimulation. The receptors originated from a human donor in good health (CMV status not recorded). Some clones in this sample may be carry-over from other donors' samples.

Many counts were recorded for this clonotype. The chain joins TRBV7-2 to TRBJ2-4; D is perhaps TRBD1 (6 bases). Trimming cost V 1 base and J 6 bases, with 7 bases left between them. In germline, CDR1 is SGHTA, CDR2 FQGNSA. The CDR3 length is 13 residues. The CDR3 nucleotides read TGTGCCAGCAGCTTAGGACAGGCAAACATTCAGTACTTC. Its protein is CASSLGQANIQYF.

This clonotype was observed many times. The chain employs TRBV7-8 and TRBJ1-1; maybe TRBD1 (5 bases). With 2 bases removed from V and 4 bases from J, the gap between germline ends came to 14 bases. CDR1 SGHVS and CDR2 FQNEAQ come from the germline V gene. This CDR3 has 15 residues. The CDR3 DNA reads TGTGCCAGCAGCTTAAGGCAGGGAAGTGGCACTGAAGCTTTCTTT. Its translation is CASSLRQGSGTEAFF.

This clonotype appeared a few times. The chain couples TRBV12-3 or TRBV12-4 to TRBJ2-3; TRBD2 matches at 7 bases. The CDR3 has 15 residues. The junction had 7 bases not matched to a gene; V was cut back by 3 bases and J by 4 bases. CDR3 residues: CASSFPGGGPDTQYF. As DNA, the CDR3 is TGTGCCAGCAGTTTTCCGGGGGGAGGGCCAGATACGCAGTATTTT.

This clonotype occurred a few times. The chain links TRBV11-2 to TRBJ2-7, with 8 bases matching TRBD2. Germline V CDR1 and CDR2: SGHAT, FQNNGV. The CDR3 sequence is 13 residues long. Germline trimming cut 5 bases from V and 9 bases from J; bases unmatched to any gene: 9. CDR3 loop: CASSPGLAPTQYF. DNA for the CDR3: TGTGCCAGCAGCCCCGGACTAGCCCCAACGCAGTACTTC.

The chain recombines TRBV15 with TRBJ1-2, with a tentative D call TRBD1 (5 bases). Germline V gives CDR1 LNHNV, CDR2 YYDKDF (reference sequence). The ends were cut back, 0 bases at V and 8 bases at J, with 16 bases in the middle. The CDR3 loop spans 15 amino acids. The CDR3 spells CATSRDRRVWDGYTF. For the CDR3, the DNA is TGTGCCACCAGCAGAGATAGAAGGGTTTGGGACGGCTACACCTTC.

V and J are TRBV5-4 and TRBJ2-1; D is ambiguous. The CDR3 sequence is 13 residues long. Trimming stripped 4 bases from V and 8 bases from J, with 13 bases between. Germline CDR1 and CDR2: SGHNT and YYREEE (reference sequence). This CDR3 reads CASSPPELHEQFF. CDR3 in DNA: TGTGCCAGCAGCCCCCCCGAACTGCATGAGCAGTTCTTC. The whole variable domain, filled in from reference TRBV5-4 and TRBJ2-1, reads ETGVTQSPTHLIKTRGQQVTLRCSSQSGHNTVSWYQQALGQGPQFIFQYYREEENGRGNFPPRFSGLQFPNYSSELNVNALELDDSALYLCASSPPELHEQFFGPGTRLTVL.

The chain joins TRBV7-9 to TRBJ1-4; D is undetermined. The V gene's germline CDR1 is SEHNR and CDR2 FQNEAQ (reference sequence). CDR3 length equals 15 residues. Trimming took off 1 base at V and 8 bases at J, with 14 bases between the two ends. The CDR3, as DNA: TGTGCCAGCAGCTTAGGGCCCGGCAATGGGGAAAAACTGTTTTTT. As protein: CASSLGPGNGEKLFF. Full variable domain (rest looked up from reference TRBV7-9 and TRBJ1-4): DTGVSQNPRHKITKRGQNVTFRCDPISEHNRLYWYRQTLGQGPEFLTYFQNEAQLEKSRLLSDRFSAERPKGSFSTLEIQRTEQGDSAMYLCASSLGPGNGEKLFFGSGTQLSVL.

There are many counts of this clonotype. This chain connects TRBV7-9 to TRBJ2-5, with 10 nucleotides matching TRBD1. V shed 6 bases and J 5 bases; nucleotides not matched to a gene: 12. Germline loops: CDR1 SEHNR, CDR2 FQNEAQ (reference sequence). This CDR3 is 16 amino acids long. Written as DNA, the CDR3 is TGTGCCAGCAGTTCACCGGGACAGGGGCCCTGGGAGACCCAGTACTTC. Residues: CASSSPGQGPWETQYF. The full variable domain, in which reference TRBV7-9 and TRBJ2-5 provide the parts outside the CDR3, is DTGVSQNPRHKITKRGQNVTFRCDPISEHNRLYWYRQTLGQGPEFLTYFQNEAQLEKSRLLSDRFSAERPKGSFSTLEIQRTEQGDSAMYLCASSSPGQGPWETQYFGPGTRLLVL.

In nucleotides, the CDR3 is TGTGCCAGCAGCTTAGTGGCAGGCGGTATGACTGAAGCTTTCTTT. It translates to CASSLVAGGMTEAFF. This sequence joins TRBV7-6 and TRBJ1-1; no firm D call. This CDR3 spans 15 amino acids. Per the germline V gene, CDR1 is SGHVS and CDR2 is FNYEAQ. V dropped 1 base and J dropped 5 bases, with 14 bases sitting between them.

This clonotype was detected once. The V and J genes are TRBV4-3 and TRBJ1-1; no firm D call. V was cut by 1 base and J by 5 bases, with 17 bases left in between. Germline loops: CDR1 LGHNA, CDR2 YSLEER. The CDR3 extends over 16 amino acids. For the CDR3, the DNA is TGCGCCAGCAGCCAAGGGGCCAGAGAGCGCGATACTGAAGCTTTCTTT. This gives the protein CASSQGARERDTEAFF.

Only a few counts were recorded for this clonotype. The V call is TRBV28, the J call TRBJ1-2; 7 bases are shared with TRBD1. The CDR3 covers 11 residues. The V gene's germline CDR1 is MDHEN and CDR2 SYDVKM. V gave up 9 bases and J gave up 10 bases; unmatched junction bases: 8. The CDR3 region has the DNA TGTGCCAGTGGGGACAGACCGGTCTACACCTTC. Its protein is CASGDRPVYTF.

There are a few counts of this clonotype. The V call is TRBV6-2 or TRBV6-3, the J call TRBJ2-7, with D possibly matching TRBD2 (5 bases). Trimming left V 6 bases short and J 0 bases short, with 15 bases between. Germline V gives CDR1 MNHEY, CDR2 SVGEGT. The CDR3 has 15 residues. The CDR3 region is CASSHGDGTSYEQYV. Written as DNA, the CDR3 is TGTGCCAGCAGCCACGGGGATGGTACCTCCTACGAGCAGTACGTC.

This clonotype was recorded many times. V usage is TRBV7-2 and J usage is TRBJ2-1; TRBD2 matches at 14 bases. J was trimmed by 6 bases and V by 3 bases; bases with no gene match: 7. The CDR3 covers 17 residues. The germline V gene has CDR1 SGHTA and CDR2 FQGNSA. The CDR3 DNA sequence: TGTGCCAGCAGCTTGGGCGCGACTAGCGGGGGGGCCAATGAGCAGTTCTTC. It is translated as CASSLGATSGGANEQFF.

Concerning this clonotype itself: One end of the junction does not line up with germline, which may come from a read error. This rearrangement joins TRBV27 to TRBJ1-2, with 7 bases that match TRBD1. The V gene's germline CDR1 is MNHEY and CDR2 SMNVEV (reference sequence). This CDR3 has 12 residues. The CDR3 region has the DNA TGTGTCAGCAGGACAGGTTTCTATGGCTACACCTTC. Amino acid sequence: CVSRTGFYGYTF.

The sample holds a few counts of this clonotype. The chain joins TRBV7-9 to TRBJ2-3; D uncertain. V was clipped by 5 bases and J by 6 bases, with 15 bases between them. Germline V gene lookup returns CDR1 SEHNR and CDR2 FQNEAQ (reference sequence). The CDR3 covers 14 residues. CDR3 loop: CASSLVDPRDTQYF. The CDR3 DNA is TGTGCCAGCAGCCTTGTCGATCCACGGGATACGCAGTATTTT.

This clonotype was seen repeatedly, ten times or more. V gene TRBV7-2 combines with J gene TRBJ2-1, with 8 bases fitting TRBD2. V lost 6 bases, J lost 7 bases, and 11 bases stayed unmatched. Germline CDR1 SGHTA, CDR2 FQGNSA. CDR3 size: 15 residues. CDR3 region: CASRISGGLGNEQFF. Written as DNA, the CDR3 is TGTGCCAGCAGAATATCGGGGGGGCTCGGGAATGAGCAGTTCTTC. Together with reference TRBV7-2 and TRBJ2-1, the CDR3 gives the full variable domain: GAGVSQSPSNKVTEKGKDVELRCDPISGHTALYWYRQSLGQGLEFLIYFQGNSAPDKSGLPSDRFSAERTGGSVSTLTIQRTQQEDSAVYLCASRISGGLGNEQFFGPGTRLTVL.

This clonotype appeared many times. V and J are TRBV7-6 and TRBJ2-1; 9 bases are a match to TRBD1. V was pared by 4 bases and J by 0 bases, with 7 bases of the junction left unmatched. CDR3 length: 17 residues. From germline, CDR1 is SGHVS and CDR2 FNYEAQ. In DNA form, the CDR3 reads TGTGCCAGCAGCTCCATACCGGGACAGGGCTCCTACAATGAGCAGTTCTTC. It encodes CASSSIPGQGSYNEQFF.

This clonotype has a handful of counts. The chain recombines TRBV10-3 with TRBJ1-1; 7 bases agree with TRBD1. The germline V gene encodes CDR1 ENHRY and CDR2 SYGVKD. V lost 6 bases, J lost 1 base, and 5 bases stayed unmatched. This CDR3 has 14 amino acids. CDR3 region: CAIRSGTANTEAFF. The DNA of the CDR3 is TGTGCCATCAGGAGTGGGACAGCGAACACTGAAGCTTTCTTT.

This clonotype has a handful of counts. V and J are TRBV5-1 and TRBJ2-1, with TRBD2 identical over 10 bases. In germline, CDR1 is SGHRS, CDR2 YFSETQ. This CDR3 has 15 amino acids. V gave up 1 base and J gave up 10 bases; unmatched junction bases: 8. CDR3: CASSLQAGGPSEQFF. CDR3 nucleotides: TGCGCCAGCAGCTTGCAAGCGGGGGGGCCATCGGAGCAGTTCTTC. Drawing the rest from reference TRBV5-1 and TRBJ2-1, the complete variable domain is KAGVTQTPRYLIKTRGQQVTLSCSPISGHRSVSWYQQTPGQGLQFLFEYFSETQRNKGNFPGRFSGRQFSNSRSEMNVSTLELGDSALYLCASSLQAGGPSEQFFGPGTRLTVL.

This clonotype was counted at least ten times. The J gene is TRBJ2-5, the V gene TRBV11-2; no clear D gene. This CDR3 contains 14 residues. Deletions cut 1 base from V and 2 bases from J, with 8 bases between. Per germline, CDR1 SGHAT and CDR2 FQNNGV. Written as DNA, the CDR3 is TGTGCCAGCAGCTTAGGGACGAAACAAGAGACCCAGTACTTC. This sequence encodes CASSLGTKQETQYF.

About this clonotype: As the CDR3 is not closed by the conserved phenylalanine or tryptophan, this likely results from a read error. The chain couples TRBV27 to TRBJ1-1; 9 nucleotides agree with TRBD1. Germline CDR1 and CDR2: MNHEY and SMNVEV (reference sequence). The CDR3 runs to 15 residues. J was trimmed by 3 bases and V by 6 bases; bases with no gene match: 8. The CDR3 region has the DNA TGTGCCAGCAGGCCTATAGACAGGGGGGACACTGAAGCTTTCATT. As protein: CASRPIDRGDTEAFI.

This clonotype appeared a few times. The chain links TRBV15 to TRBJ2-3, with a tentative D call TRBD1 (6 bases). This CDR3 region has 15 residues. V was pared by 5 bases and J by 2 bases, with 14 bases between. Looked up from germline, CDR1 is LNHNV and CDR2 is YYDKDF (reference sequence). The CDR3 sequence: CATSSERGTTDTQYF. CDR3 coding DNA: TGTGCCACCAGCTCCGAGAGGGGGACCACAGATACGCAGTATTTT.

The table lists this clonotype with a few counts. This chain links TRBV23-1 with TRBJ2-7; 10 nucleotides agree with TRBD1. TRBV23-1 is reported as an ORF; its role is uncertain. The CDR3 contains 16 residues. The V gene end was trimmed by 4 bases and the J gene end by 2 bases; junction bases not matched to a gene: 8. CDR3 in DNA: TGCGCCAGCAGTCCCCGAGGGACAGGGGTGACCTACGAGCAGTACGTC. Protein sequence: CASSPRGTGVTYEQYV.

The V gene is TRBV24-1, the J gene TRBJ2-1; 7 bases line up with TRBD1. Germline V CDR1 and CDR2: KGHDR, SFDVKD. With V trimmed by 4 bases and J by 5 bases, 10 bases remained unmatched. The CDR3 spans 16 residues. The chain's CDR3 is CATSDIDRVGDNEQFF. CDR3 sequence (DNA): TGTGCCACCAGTGACATTGACAGGGTTGGGGACAATGAGCAGTTCTTC.